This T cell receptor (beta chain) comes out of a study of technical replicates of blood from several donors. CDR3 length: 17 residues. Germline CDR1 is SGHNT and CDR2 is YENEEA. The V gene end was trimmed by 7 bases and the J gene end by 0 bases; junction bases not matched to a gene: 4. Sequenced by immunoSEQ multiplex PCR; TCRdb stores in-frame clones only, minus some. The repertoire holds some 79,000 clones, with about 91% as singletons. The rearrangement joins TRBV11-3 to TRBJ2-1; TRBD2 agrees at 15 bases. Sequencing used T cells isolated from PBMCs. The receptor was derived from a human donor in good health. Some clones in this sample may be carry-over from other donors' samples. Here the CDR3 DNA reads TGTGCCAGCACCGGGACTAGCGGGAGGAGCTCCTACAATGAGCAGTTCTTC. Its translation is CASTGTSGRSSYNEQFF. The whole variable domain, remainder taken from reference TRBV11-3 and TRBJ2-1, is EAGVVQSPRYKIIEKKQPVAFWCNPISGHNTLYWYLQNLGQGPELLIRYENEEAVDDSQLPKDRFSAERLKGVDSTLKIQPAELGDSAVYLCASTGTSGRSSYNEQFFGPGTRLTVL.